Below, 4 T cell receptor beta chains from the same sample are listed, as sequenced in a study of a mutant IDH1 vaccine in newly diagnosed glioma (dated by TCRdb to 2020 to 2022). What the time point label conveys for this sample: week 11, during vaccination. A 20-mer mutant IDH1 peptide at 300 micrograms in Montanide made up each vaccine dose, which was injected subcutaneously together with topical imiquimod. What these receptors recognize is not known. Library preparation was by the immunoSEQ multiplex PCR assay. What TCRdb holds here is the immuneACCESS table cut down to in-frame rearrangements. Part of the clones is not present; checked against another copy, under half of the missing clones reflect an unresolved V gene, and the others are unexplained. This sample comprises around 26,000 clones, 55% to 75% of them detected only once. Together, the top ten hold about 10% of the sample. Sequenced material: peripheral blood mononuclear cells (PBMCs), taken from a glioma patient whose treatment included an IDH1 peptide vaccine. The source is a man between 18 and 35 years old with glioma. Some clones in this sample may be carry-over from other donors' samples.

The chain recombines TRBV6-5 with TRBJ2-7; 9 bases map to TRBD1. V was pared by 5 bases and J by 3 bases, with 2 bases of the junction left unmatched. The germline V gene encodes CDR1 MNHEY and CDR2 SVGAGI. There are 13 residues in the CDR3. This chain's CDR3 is CASSRGQGYEQYF. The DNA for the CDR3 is TGTGCCAGCAGTAGGGGACAGGGCTACGAGCAGTACTTC.

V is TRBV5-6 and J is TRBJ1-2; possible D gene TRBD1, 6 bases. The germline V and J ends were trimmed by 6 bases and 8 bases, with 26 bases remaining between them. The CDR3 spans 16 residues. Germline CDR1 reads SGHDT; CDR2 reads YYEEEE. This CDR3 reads CASTLWTDAWYGGYTF. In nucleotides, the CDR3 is TGTGCCAGCACCCTCTGGACAGACGCCTGGTATGGCGGCTACACCTTC. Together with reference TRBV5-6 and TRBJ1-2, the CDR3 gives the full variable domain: DAGVTQSPTHLIKTRGQQVTLRCSPKSGHDTVSWYQQALGQGPQFIFQYYEEEERQRGNFPDRFSGHQFPNYSSELNVNALLLGDSALYLCASTLWTDAWYGGYTFGSGTRLTVV.

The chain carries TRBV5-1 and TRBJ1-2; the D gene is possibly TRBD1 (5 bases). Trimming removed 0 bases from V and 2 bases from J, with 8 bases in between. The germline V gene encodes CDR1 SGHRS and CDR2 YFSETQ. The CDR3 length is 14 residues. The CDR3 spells CASSLGPGNYGYTF. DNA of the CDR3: TGCGCCAGCAGCTTGGGTCCAGGGAACTATGGCTACACCTTC.

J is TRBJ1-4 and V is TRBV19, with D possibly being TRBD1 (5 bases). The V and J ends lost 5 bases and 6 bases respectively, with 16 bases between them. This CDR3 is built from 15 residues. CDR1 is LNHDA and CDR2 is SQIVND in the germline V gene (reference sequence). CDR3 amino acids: CASSGVEGLDEKLFF. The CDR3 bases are TGTGCCAGTAGTGGGGTCGAGGGGCTTGATGAAAAACTGTTTTTT.